Given below is one TCR beta chain in context. This likely comes from a read error, as the CDR3 has no conserved phenylalanine or tryptophan at its end. Because the CDR3's place on the DNA is in doubt, the DNA is left out and the CDR3 is given as listed by TCRdb. Profiled with immunoSEQ multiplex PCR; TCRdb holds only in-frame clones, not every one. The sample carries 250,000 to 400,000 clones, approximately 90% recorded once. Enrolled during active infection, Seattle patients were then followed longitudinally. The CDR3 numbers 10 amino acids, ends counted. Germline values: CDR1 SGHNT, CDR2 YENEEA. The entry originates in a study of blood T cell repertoires in COVID-19. Overall study context: Both acute and convalescent COVID-19 samples were obtained from the United States, Italy and Spain.

The clonotype was recovered from a woman aged 25 to 45 with COVID-19, enrolled during active disease. This rearrangement joins TRBV11-3 to TRBJ2-3; the table names TRBD1, a call not compared with the DNA. Sequencing was performed on peripheral blood. CDR3 sequence: CASSVTDRGV.